This TCR beta chain was sequenced in a study of blood T cell repertoires in COVID-19. Study information: Sources were T cells, B-cell-depleted T cells, or PBMCs; the material itself was cDNA or gDNA.

Original data processing: Reference gene primer amplification gave nucleated cell count estimates. Data came from immunoSEQ multiplex PCR; TCRdb stores just in-frame clones and leaves some out. V and J calls and clone size are copied from that table; D and trimming were computed from the DNA. This table has under 250,000 clones, 82% appearing once. This CDR3 comprises 15 residues. Germline V gene sequence: CDR1 MNHNY, CDR2 SVGAGI (reference sequence). V lost 8 bases, J lost 3 bases, and 10 bases stayed unmatched. This clone appeared a few times. The sample was peripheral blood. V and J are TRBV6-6 and TRBJ1-2, with TRBD1 identical over 9 bases. The source is a woman aged 40 to 50 with acute or convalescent COVID-19. CDR3 sequence: CASRQGGTSDYGYTF. The CDR3 nucleotides read TGTGCCAGCCGACAGGGGGGGACTTCCGACTATGGCTACACCTTC.